The 10 T cell receptor beta chains presented below share a single source sample, sequenced in a study of blood T cell repertoires in COVID-19 (dated by TCRdb to 2018 to 2020). The method was the immunoSEQ multiplex PCR assay. The immuneACCESS repertoire file appears here via TCRdb, limited to in-frame rearrangements. These files lack a portion of the clones; in checked studies, under half of the deficit traces to unresolved V genes, and the cause of the others is not known. The sample table contains fewer than 350,000 clones; only one count was recorded for under 90% of them. The top ten clonotypes cover around 2.9% of the sample. Material for sequencing was peripheral blood. These TCRs come from a woman aged 60-75 years with active or convalescent COVID-19.

The chain is built from TRBV3-1 (or the pseudogene TRBV3-2) and TRBJ2-5, with D tentatively TRBD1 (6 bases). CDR1 and CDR2 (germline): LGHDT, YNNKEL (reference sequence). The CDR3 totals 16 residues. Trimming took 4 bases from V and 2 from J, leaving 17 bases between them. The CDR3 sequence: CASSRVGAGRQETQYF. The CDR3, as DNA: TGTGCCAGCAGCCGCGTGGGGGCAGGGCGGCAAGAGACCCAGTACTTC.

This clone was recorded a few times. The chain employs TRBV15 and TRBJ2-7, with a possible D match to TRBD1 (5 bases). The CDR3 is made up of 12 amino acids. Germline loops: CDR1 LNHNV, CDR2 YYDKDF (reference sequence). V was cut by 1 base and J by 6 bases, with 7 bases left in between. The CDR3 DNA sequence: TGTGCCACCAGCAGAGGGGGCAGCGAGCAGTACTTC. Its translation: CATSRGGSEQYF.

This sequence joins TRBV10-2 and TRBJ1-2, with 7 nucleotides matching TRBD1. V trimming: 5 bases; J trimming: 1 base; junction bases outside the gene matches: 10. Germline V gene sequence: CDR1 WSHSY, CDR2 SAAADI. This CDR3 has 16 amino acids. The CDR3 here is CASSFSAGGLNYGYTF. CDR3 nucleotide sequence: TGCGCCAGCAGTTTTTCCGCAGGGGGGCTTAACTATGGCTACACCTTC.

This rearrangement joins TRBV11-2 to TRBJ1-3; tentatively, D is TRBD1 (6 bases). This CDR3 spans 15 amino acids. The V end was cut by 6 bases, the J end by 2 bases, with 14 bases between. Germline loops: CDR1 SGHAT, CDR2 FQNNGV. This CDR3 reads CASSSTTGTGNTIYF. Written as DNA, the CDR3 is TGTGCCAGCAGTTCCACGACAGGTACTGGAAACACCATATATTTT.

The V and J genes are TRBV6-5 and TRBJ1-2, with 7 bases matching TRBD1. The V and J ends lost 6 bases and 1 base, in that order; junction bases with no gene match: 5. Germline loops: CDR1 MNHEY, CDR2 SVGAGI. The CDR3 spans 14 residues. The CDR3 sequence is CASRYGQVNYGYTF. For the CDR3, the DNA is TGTGCCAGCAGATATGGACAGGTTAACTATGGCTACACCTTC.

This CDR3 is CASSFSGGFYEQYF. In DNA, the CDR3 is TGCGCCAGCAGCTTTTCAGGGGGCTTCTACGAGCAGTACTTC. This chain joins TRBV5-1 and TRBJ2-7, with TRBD1 matching over 8 bases. CDR3 length equals 14 residues. V lost 2 bases and J lost 3; bases outside the gene matches: 4. The germline gives CDR1 SGHRS, CDR2 YFSETQ.

J is TRBJ1-2 and V is TRBV19; D ambiguous. Trimming took off 3 bases at V and 2 bases at J, with 7 bases between the two ends. This CDR3 region has 13 residues. Germline V gives CDR1 LNHDA, CDR2 SQIVND (reference sequence). The DNA of the CDR3 is TGTGCCAGTAGTATTAGCCAGAACTATGGCTACACCTTC. Its translation is CASSISQNYGYTF. The whole variable domain, filled in from reference TRBV19 and TRBJ1-2, reads DGGITQSPKYLFRKEGQNVTLSCEQNLNHDAMYWYRQDPGQGLRLIYYSQIVNDFQKGDIAEGYSVSREKKESFPLTVTSAQKNPTAFYLCASSISQNYGYTFGSGTRLTVV.

The chain carries TRBV4-1 and TRBJ1-2, with unresolved D. This CDR3 spans 13 amino acids. Germline V lookup: CDR1 MGHRA, CDR2 YSYEKL. V lost 1 base and J lost 5, with 8 bases in between. DNA of the CDR3: TGCGCCAGCAGCCAAGCACCCAGGTATGGCTACACCTTC. It encodes CASSQAPRYGYTF.

The CDR3 is CASSTGTSGGNEQFF. Here the CDR3 DNA reads TGTGCCAGCAGCACCGGGACTAGCGGGGGCAATGAGCAGTTCTTC. The chain couples TRBV7-6 to TRBJ2-1; 14 nucleotides align to TRBD2. The CDR3 is 15 amino acids. Trimming cost V 5 bases and J 6 bases; bases outside gene matches: 3. Germline-derived CDR1 and CDR2 are SGHVS and FNYEAQ.

This clone was seen only a few times. The chain carries TRBV5-1 and TRBJ1-2; weak D call: TRBD1 (5 bases). V lost 3 bases, J lost 2 bases, and 11 bases lay in between. Germline CDR1 and CDR2: SGHRS and YFSETQ. There are 14 residues in the CDR3. In nucleotides, the CDR3 is TGCGCCAGCAGCTGGGATTCAGGGAACTATGGCTACACCTTC. It encodes CASSWDSGNYGYTF.